One and the same sample provided the 23 T cell receptor beta chains below, sequenced in a study of long-term antiretroviral therapy in people with HIV. An immunoSEQ assay, version v3.0, was performed at survey level. Profiling relied on immunoSEQ multiplex PCR, and the TCRdb table lists in-frame clones only, not all of them. Of around 22,000 clones listed, 70% to 85% were seen once; the top ten hold about a fifth. This specimen consisted of unsorted PBMCs, obtained 0.1 years before starting antiretroviral therapy. The receptors here all came from a man between 18 and 29 years old with HIV.

The V call is TRBV4-1, the J call TRBJ2-2, with a weak D call TRBD1 (6 bases). Trimming shortened V by 0 bases and J by 6 bases, and 17 bases separated the two germline ends. Per the germline V gene, CDR1 is MGHRA and CDR2 is YSYEKL. The CDR3 has 17 amino acids. CDR3 coding DNA: TGCGCCAGCAGCCAAGAACCGACAGGCCACCCACCCGGGGAGCTGTTTTTT. This gives the protein CASSQEPTGHPPGELFF.

V is TRBV6-6 and J is TRBJ1-1, with D possibly matching TRBD1 (5 bases). The CDR3 contains 15 residues. Looked up from germline, CDR1 is MNHNY and CDR2 is SVGAGI (reference sequence). The V gene lost 0 bases and the J gene lost 4 bases, with 12 bases spanning the gap. Here the CDR3 reads CASSYSSGEGTEAFF. The CDR3 DNA reads TGTGCCAGCAGTTACTCGTCGGGGGAGGGCACTGAAGCTTTCTTT.

This clone was detected once. The genes are TRBV6-1 and TRBJ1-1; 7 nucleotides match TRBD1. Losses at the gene ends were 6 bases for V and 6 bases for J; bases not matched to a gene: 7. Germline V gene lookup returns CDR1 MNHNS and CDR2 SASEGT. The CDR3 runs to 13 residues. CDR3 loop: CASRGTEIPEAFF. CDR3 nucleotide sequence: TGTGCCAGCAGGGGGACAGAGATCCCTGAAGCTTTCTTT.

This clone has only a few counts. The chain uses TRBV7-9 and TRBJ1-2; D is undetermined. Germline CDR1 and CDR2: SEHNR and FQNEAQ (reference sequence). V gave up 5 bases and J gave up 6 bases, with 13 bases separating them. The CDR3 is made up of 13 amino acids. The CDR3 region has the DNA TGTGCCAGCAGCCCGGTTGGTTTCGATGGCTACACCTTC. Translating gives CASSPVGFDGYTF.

The rearrangement links TRBV6-5 to TRBJ2-7; TRBD2 matches 10 bases. The length of the CDR3 is 15 residues. In germline, CDR1 is MNHEY, CDR2 SVGAGI. Trimming removed 0 bases from V and 5 bases from J; junction bases left unmatched: 4. CDR3 DNA sequence: TGTGCCAGCAGTTACTCAAGCGGGAGGGCCGACGAGCAGTACTTC. It specifies CASSYSSGRADEQYF.

The chain uses TRBV11-2 and TRBJ2-2; TRBD2 agrees at 12 bases. Germline V gene data show CDR1 as SGHAT and CDR2 as FQNNGV. This CDR3 comprises 15 residues. Trimming took 6 bases from V and 7 from J; bases not matched to a gene: 6. The DNA of the CDR3 is TGTGCCAGCAGACTTGGACTAGCGGGATACGGGGAGCTGTTTTTT. It translates to CASRLGLAGYGELFF.

The chain uses TRBV5-8 and TRBJ1-2; D uncertain. From germline, CDR1 is SGHTS and CDR2 YDEGEE. V lost 0 bases and J lost 0, with 9 bases in between. The CDR3 is made up of 15 amino acids. CDR3 in DNA: TGTGCCAGCAGCTTGGTTTACGTGCCTAACTATGGCTACACCTTC. Translated: CASSLVYVPNYGYTF. Full variable domain (outside the CDR3, taken from reference TRBV5-8 and TRBJ1-2): EAGVTQSPTHLIKTRGQQATLRCSPISGHTSVYWYQQALGLGLQFLLWYDEGEERNRGNFPPRFSGRQFPNYSSELNVNALELEDSALYLCASSLVYVPNYGYTFGSGTRLTVV.

V and J are TRBV5-1 and TRBJ2-7; D perhaps matches TRBD1 (6 bases). Per the germline V gene, CDR1 is SGHRS and CDR2 is YFSETQ. CDR3 length equals 12 residues. V lost 4 bases, J lost 4 bases, and 9 bases lay in between. CDR3 sequence reads: CASSPGQYEQYF. CDR3 DNA: TGCGCCAGCAGCCCTGGACAGTACGAGCAGTACTTC.

In DNA, the CDR3 is TGTGCCTGGAGTGTACAGTCTCAGGGCAACACTGAAGCTTTCTTT. It translates to CAWSVQSQGNTEAFF. The chain uses TRBV30 and TRBJ1-1; tentatively, D is TRBD1 (5 bases). CDR3 length: 15 residues. Trimming removed 0 bases at V and 2 bases at J, with 13 bases between. Germline loops: CDR1 GTSNPN, CDR2 SVGIG (reference sequence).

This rearrangement joins TRBV4-2 to TRBJ2-3; 12 bases agree with TRBD1. Germline V CDR1 and CDR2: LGHNA, YNFKEQ. V lost 4 bases to trimming and J lost 2 bases; unmatched junction nucleotides: 4. CDR3 length equals 16 residues. CDR3 amino acids: CASSRGTGGHTDTQYF. For the CDR3, the DNA is TGTGCCAGCAGCCGCGGGACAGGGGGCCACACAGATACGCAGTATTTT.

The CDR3 DNA reads as TGTGCCAGCAGTCCCGGGCGGGGCCCGCGGAATGAGCAGTTCTTC. It yields the protein CASSPGRGPRNEQFF. The chain links TRBV5-4 to TRBJ2-1, with a tentative D call TRBD2 (6 bases). V lost 5 bases to trimming and J lost 7 bases, with 19 bases between them. CDR1 is SGHNT, CDR2 YYREEE, per germline (reference sequence). CDR3 size: 15 residues.

This rearrangement joins TRBV30 to TRBJ1-2; D unclear. Trimming left V 0 bases short and J 8 bases short, with 13 bases between. Germline V lookup: CDR1 GTSNPN, CDR2 SVGIG (reference sequence). The CDR3 totals 13 residues. The CDR3 sequence is CAWSVLGAGGYTF. CDR3 sequence (DNA): TGTGCCTGGAGTGTACTGGGCGCGGGGGGCTACACCTTC. Supplemented by reference TRBV30 and TRBJ1-2, the full variable domain reads SQTIHQWPATLVQPVGSPLSLECTVEGTSNPNLYWYRQAAGRGLQLLFYSVGIGQISSEVPQNLSASRPQDRQFILSSKKLLLSDSGFYLCAWSVLGAGGYTFGSGTRLTVV.

This clone was observed a single time. The rearrangement joins TRBV28 to TRBJ2-5; D perhaps matches TRBD2 (6 bases). Per the germline V gene, CDR1 is MDHEN and CDR2 is SYDVKM. V was cut by 6 bases and J by 2 bases, with 13 bases left in between. The CDR3 has 14 amino acids. CDR3 sequence: CASRALGLQETQYF. The CDR3 coding sequence is TGTGCCAGCAGAGCCCTGGGACTGCAAGAGACCCAGTACTTC.

The rearrangement links TRBV5-1 to TRBJ2-7; D may correspond to TRBD1 or TRBD2 (5 bases each). The CDR3 has 15 amino acids. V was pared by 0 bases and J by 1 base, with 11 bases between. Germline V gives CDR1 SGHRS, CDR2 YFSETQ. CDR3 residues: CASSLGGAVSYEQYF. The DNA for the CDR3 is TGCGCCAGCAGCTTGGGAGGGGCCGTGTCCTACGAGCAGTACTTC.

J is TRBJ2-7 and V is TRBV4-2; TRBD1 aligns across 11 bases. Germline V gene lookup returns CDR1 LGHNA and CDR2 YNFKEQ. Unmatched junction bases numbered 1, after V lost 0 bases and J lost 0 bases. The CDR3 is 16 residues long. CDR3 loop: CASSQDGTGGSYEQYF. Here the CDR3 DNA reads TGTGCCAGCAGCCAAGATGGGACAGGGGGCTCCTACGAGCAGTACTTC.

V gene TRBV4-3 combines with J gene TRBJ2-3, with D perhaps matching TRBD2 (6 bases). The CDR3 has 20 amino acids. Germline CDR1 reads LGHNA; CDR2 reads YSLEER. The germline V and J ends were trimmed by 0 bases and 0 bases, with 22 bases remaining between them. DNA of the CDR3: TGCGCCAGCAGCCAAGACCTTCTCCGACTGAGCACTAGCAGCACAGATACGCAGTATTTT. As protein: CASSQDLLRLSTSSTDTQYF.

CDR3 nucleotides: TGCGCCAGCAGCCAACTATCGGAATCGAACTATGGCTACACCTTC. It translates to CASSQLSESNYGYTF. The chain joins TRBV4-1 to TRBJ1-2; D is unclear. Germline V CDR1 and CDR2: MGHRA, YSYEKL. This CDR3 has 15 amino acids. V was trimmed by 2 bases and J by 2 bases, leaving 12 bases between them.

Within the sample, this clone is medium-sized. The chain has TRBV10-1 and TRBJ2-4, with 16 bases matching TRBD2. Germline CDR1 reads WNHNN; CDR2 reads SYGVQD (reference sequence). Unmatched junction bases numbered 3, after V lost 4 bases and J lost 0 bases. The CDR3 has 18 amino acids. The CDR3 reads CASSGGLAGGGAKNIQYF. The CDR3, as DNA: TGCGCCAGCAGTGGGGGACTAGCGGGGGGGGGAGCCAAAAACATTCAGTACTTC.

As regards this clone: At the DNA level, this CDR3 is encoded by other sequences in the same sample as well. The V gene is TRBV18, the J gene TRBJ1-1; maybe TRBD1 (5 bases). This CDR3 comprises 12 residues. CDR1 is KGHSH, CDR2 LQKENI, per germline. V shed 4 bases and J shed 4 bases, with 7 bases lying between them. The CDR3 loop is CASSQDTTEAFF. CDR3 DNA: TGTGCCAGCTCACAGGACACCACTGAAGCTTTCTTT.

This CDR3 reads CASSPRGSTDTQYF. Here the CDR3 DNA reads TGTGCCAGCTCACCAAGGGGTAGCACAGATACGCAGTATTTT. The chain has TRBV18 and TRBJ2-3, with D possibly being TRBD1 (5 bases). Germline assignment: CDR1 KGHSH and CDR2 LQKENI. CDR3 length: 14 residues. V was clipped by 2 bases and J by 0 bases, with 6 bases between them. Based on the CDR3 plus reference TRBV18 and TRBJ2-3, the full variable domain is NAGVMQNPRHLVRRRGQEARLRCSPMKGHSHVYWYRQLPEEGLKFMVYLQKENIIDESGMPKERFSAEFPKEGPSILRIQQVVRGDSAAYFCASSPRGSTDTQYFGPGTRLTVL.

The chain carries TRBV18 and TRBJ1-1; D gene unclear. Germline lookup yields CDR1 KGHSH and CDR2 LQKENI. The CDR3 runs to 14 residues. The ends were cut back, 0 bases at V and 1 base at J, with 6 bases in the middle. For the CDR3, the DNA is TGTGCCAGCTCACCACCGTCAGAGAACACTGAAGCTTTCTTT. Translated, it gives CASSPPSENTEAFF.

V is TRBV11-2 and J is TRBJ2-7; D is ambiguous. Trimming pared 6 bases from V and 3 bases from J, leaving 15 bases between. This CDR3 is built from 14 residues. CDR1 SGHAT and CDR2 FQNNGV come from the germline V gene. The CDR3 loop is CASSSGPRVYEQYF. CDR3 sequence (DNA): TGTGCCAGCAGTTCCGGGCCCCGTGTCTACGAGCAGTACTTC.

The V and J genes are TRBV6-5 and TRBJ2-5; 7 bases are a match to TRBD2. Germline V CDR1 and CDR2: MNHEY, SVGAGI. This CDR3 comprises 13 residues. The ends lost 6 bases at V and 4 bases at J; junction bases unmatched: 5. Written as DNA, the CDR3 is TGTGCCAGCAGCCTAGCGGTTCGAGAGACCCAGTACTTC. The encoded protein is CASSLAVRETQYF.